This T cell receptor beta chain was obtained from a study of T cells in localized non-small cell lung cancer. Study-wide points: For the top 100 tumor clones, a median about 56 also appeared in adjacent lung. Maximal T cell clonality occurred in uninvolved adjacent lung, with tumor ranking below it.

TCRdb's table, derived via immunoSEQ multiplex PCR, lists solely in-frame clones and lacks some. The sample includes 35,000 to 40,000 clones, 75% to 90% seen only once; the top ten take about 6.5%. About this clone itself: Its antigen is as yet unknown.

V was pared by 0 bases and J by 7 bases, with 10 bases between. Looked up from germline, CDR1 is KGHSH and CDR2 is LQKENI. The length of the CDR3 is 14 residues. The sample consisted of peripheral blood, taken before any cancer treatment. This clonotype originated in a man aged 35-75 years with stage I lung adenocarcinoma. V usage is TRBV18 and J usage is TRBJ1-5; possible D gene TRBD1, 5 bases. The CDR3 loop is CASSPPGGIQPQHF. The CDR3 DNA reads as TGTGCCAGCTCACCACCCGGGGGAATCCAGCCCCAGCATTTT.